The 17 T cell receptor beta chains listed next were all sequenced from one sample in a study of T cells after yellow fever vaccination. TCRdb passed the 5' RACE reads through MiXCR, listing each CDR3 protein once. The sample consists of some 300,000 distinct CDR3 sequences, under 9% of them appearing once. The source was CD4+ T cells sorted from PBMCs, collected 5 days after the yellow fever booster vaccination. The receptors come from a man in his late teens or twenties who received the YFV17D yellow fever vaccine.

The rearrangement joins TRBV6-5 to TRBJ2-7, with TRBD2 matching 9 bases. J lost 2 bases, V lost 0 bases, and 2 bases had no gene match. The CDR3 length is 15 residues. CDR1 and CDR2 (germline): MNHEY, SVGAGI. CDR3 region: CASSYSASGAYEQYV. CDR3 DNA sequence: TGTGCCAGCAGTTACTCCGCTAGCGGGGCCTACGAGCAGTACGTC.

The chain uses TRBV29-1 and TRBJ2-3; tentatively, D is TRBD1 (6 bases). V was shortened by 1 base and J by 5 bases, with 7 bases between the two germline ends. CDR1 is SQVTM, CDR2 ANQGSEA, per germline. This CDR3 has 12 residues. CDR3 residues: CSVEAGVDTQYF. The CDR3 bases are TGCAGCGTTGAAGCAGGGGTAGATACGCAGTATTTT.

This clonotype is labeled medium-sized. V usage is TRBV4-2 and J usage is TRBJ2-4; no reliable D call. Looked up from germline, CDR1 is LGHNA and CDR2 is YNFKEQ. Trimming pared 1 base from V and 2 bases from J, leaving 6 bases between. CDR3 length: 14 amino acids. The CDR3 loop reads CASSQGASKNIQYF. The CDR3 DNA is TGTGCCAGCAGCCAAGGGGCGTCCAAAAACATTCAGTACTTC.

The rearrangement uses TRBV4-3 and TRBJ1-5; D possibly corresponds to TRBD1 (6 bases). The V end was cut by 1 base, the J end by 7 bases, with 17 bases between. The CDR3 totals 16 residues. From germline, CDR1 is LGHNA and CDR2 YSLEER. CDR3 region: CASSQAQGGLGQPQHF. The CDR3 DNA is TGCGCCAGCAGCCAAGCACAGGGCGGACTCGGCCAGCCCCAGCATTTT.

V and J are TRBV9 and TRBJ2-5; 12 nucleotides align to TRBD2. Looked up from germline, CDR1 is SGDLS and CDR2 is YYNGEE. The CDR3 is made up of 15 amino acids. V lost 3 bases to trimming and J lost 5 bases; unmatched junction nucleotides: 5. CDR3 sequence (DNA): TGTGCCAGCAGCGCGGCTAGCGGGGGGGCGGAGACCCAGTACTTC. This codes for CASSAASGGAETQYF.

The rearrangement links TRBV3-1 to TRBJ2-3; D is uncertain. The V end lost 0 bases, the J end lost 5 bases, and 9 bases lay between the germline ends. In germline, CDR1 is LGHDT, CDR2 YNNKEL (reference sequence). This CDR3 spans 14 amino acids. In DNA, the CDR3 is TGTGCCAGCAGCCAAGATAGGGCGGAAGATACGCAGTATTTT. Its translation is CASSQDRAEDTQYF.

This clonotype came up many times. CDR3 residues: CASSSDRATDTQYF. The CDR3 nucleotides read TGTGCCAGCAGCTCGGACAGAGCCACAGATACGCAGTATTTT. The genes are TRBV7-9 and TRBJ2-3; D possibly corresponds to TRBD1 (6 bases). The CDR3 totals 14 residues. The germline V and J ends were trimmed by 4 bases and 2 bases, with 10 bases remaining between them. Looked up from germline, CDR1 is SEHNR and CDR2 is FQNEAQ (reference sequence).

This clonotype was detected a few times. The rearrangement joins TRBV10-2 to TRBJ2-2, with D possibly TRBD1 on 5 matching bases. The CDR3 runs to 14 residues. Trimming took off 11 bases at V and 6 bases at J, with 19 bases between the two ends. Germline loops: CDR1 WSHSY, CDR2 SAAADI. CDR3 residues: CAARHLVGAGELFF. In DNA, the CDR3 is TGCGCCGCACGTCACCTAGTAGGGGCCGGGGAGCTGTTTTTT.

This chain connects TRBV6-5 to TRBJ2-7; unclear D gene. Germline CDR1 and CDR2: MNHEY and SVGAGI. Trimming removed 0 bases at V and 6 bases at J, with 9 bases between. The CDR3 spans 13 residues. The DNA for the CDR3 is TGTGCCAGCAGTTACTCGAGGCAGAGCGAGCAGTACTTC. It yields the protein CASSYSRQSEQYF.

This clonotype was seen a handful of times. The chain has TRBV20-1 and TRBJ2-3; D remains ambiguous. V lost 1 base, J lost 3 bases, and 17 bases lay in between. This CDR3 is built from 16 residues. Germline CDR1 DFQATT, CDR2 SNEGSKA (reference sequence). This CDR3 reads CSARVDLLRNTDTQYF. The CDR3 DNA is TGCAGTGCTAGAGTCGATTTACTGCGGAATACAGATACGCAGTATTTT.

This clonotype has more than one count but fewer than ten. This rearrangement joins TRBV15 to TRBJ2-5, with TRBD1 matching over 7 bases. Germline CDR1 LNHNV, CDR2 YYDKDF (reference sequence). CDR3 length equals 15 residues. J lost 4 bases, V lost 1 base, and 6 bases had no gene match. The CDR3 DNA sequence: TGTGCCACCAGCAGAGGGGGACAGCCGGGAGAGACCCAGTACTTC. Translated: CATSRGGQPGETQYF.

This clonotype was counted ten times or more. This sequence joins TRBV7-2 and TRBJ2-5; TRBD2 agrees at 10 bases. Germline trimming cut 2 bases from V and 4 bases from J; bases unmatched to any gene: 16. Germline CDR1 reads SGHTA; CDR2 reads FQGNSA. This CDR3 is 19 amino acids long. CDR3: CASSLRHRTSGVSLETQYF. DNA of the CDR3: TGTGCCAGCAGCTTACGGCATCGTACTAGCGGGGTATCTTTAGAGACCCAGTACTTC. Looking up the rest from reference TRBV7-2 and TRBJ2-5 gives the full variable domain: GAGVSQSPSNKVTEKGKDVELRCDPISGHTALYWYRQSLGQGLEFLIYFQGNSAPDKSGLPSDRFSAERTGGSVSTLTIQRTQQEDSAVYLCASSLRHRTSGVSLETQYFGPGTRLLVL.

The chain recombines TRBV5-6 with TRBJ1-2; D remains ambiguous. This CDR3 has 11 amino acids. Per the germline V gene, CDR1 is SGHDT and CDR2 is YYEEEE. V gave up 0 bases and J gave up 7 bases, with 4 bases separating them. The CDR3 region is CASSLVTGYTF. For the CDR3, the DNA is TGTGCCAGCAGCTTGGTTACTGGCTACACCTTC.

This clonotype was seen ten or more times. The junction does not match germline at one end; this may be a read error. The rearrangement joins TRBV12-3 or TRBV12-4 to TRBJ2-1; tentatively, D is TRBD1 (5 bases). The CDR3 runs 11 residues. The CDR3 DNA follows: TGTGCCAGCAGCTCGCAGGACGCCCAGGGCTTC. It yields the protein CASSSQDAQGF.

The chain couples TRBV6-1 to TRBJ1-5; no firm D call. Trimming took off 4 bases at V and 5 bases at J, with 9 bases between the two ends. Germline CDR1 is MNHNS and CDR2 is SASEGT. This CDR3 comprises 13 residues. The DNA for the CDR3 is TGTGCCAGCAGTGTTCATGTCGATCAGCCCCAGCATTTT. Its protein is CASSVHVDQPQHF.

This clonotype was recorded a few times. The chain carries TRBV7-9 and TRBJ2-7, with D perhaps TRBD1 (6 bases). Germline V gene data show CDR1 as SEHNR and CDR2 as FQNEAQ (reference sequence). The V end lost 5 bases, the J end lost 3 bases, and 14 bases lay between the germline ends. The CDR3 has 14 residues. CDR3 nucleotides: TGTGCCAGCAGCCAAACTGGGGGCCTCTACGAGCAGTACGTC. Protein sequence: CASSQTGGLYEQYV.

This clonotype has at least ten counts. The chain has TRBV4-3 and TRBJ1-2; D might be TRBD1 (5 bases). CDR3 length equals 15 residues. Trimming stripped 2 bases from V and 4 bases from J, with 14 bases between. CDR1 is LGHNA and CDR2 is YSLEER in the germline V gene. The CDR3 is CASSQITGTAYGYTF. Here the CDR3 DNA reads TGCGCCAGCAGCCAAATTACCGGGACGGCCTATGGCTACACCTTC.